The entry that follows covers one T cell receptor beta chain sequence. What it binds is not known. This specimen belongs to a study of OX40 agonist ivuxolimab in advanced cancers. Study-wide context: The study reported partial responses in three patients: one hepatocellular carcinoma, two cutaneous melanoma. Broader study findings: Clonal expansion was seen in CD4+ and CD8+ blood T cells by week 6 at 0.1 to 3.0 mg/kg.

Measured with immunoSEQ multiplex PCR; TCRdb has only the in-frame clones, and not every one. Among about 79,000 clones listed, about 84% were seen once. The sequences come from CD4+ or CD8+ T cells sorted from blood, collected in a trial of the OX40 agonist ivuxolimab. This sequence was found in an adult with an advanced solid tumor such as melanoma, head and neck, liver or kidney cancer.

The CDR3 nucleotides are TGTGCCAGCAGCTCCAGGGAGTATAGTGGCTACACCTTC. Its translation: CASSSREYSGYTF. The rearrangement joins TRBV11-1 to TRBJ1-2; D might be TRBD1 (5 bases). Germline values: CDR1 SGHAT, CDR2 FQDESV (reference sequence). This CDR3 region has 13 residues. V was cut by 4 bases and J by 7 bases, with 13 bases left in between.